This T cell receptor beta chain was obtained from a study of PD-1 blockade in mismatch repair-deficient tumors. Study-level background: Patients had eleven to twelve mismatch repair-deficient cancer types and were previously treated and progressing.

Some clones are missing from TCRdb's copy, which holds only in-frame ones; the method was immunoSEQ multiplex PCR. The sample includes roughly 130,000 clones, roughly 86% of them seen just once. A few pembrolizumab responders had their TCRs sequenced. Study conclusions and caveats: After pembrolizumab, tumor-resident clones rose rapidly, then generally contracted before radiologic responses.

A remark on this clone: Its matching antigen is unknown.

The CDR3 sequence is 15 residues long. The V end lost 1 base, the J end lost 0 bases, and 10 bases lay between the germline ends. Germline lookup yields CDR1 SQVTM and CDR2 ANQGSEA. The material was peripheral blood, obtained approximately 72 weeks after starting pembrolizumab. The receptor's source is an adult with mismatch repair-deficient cancer. The rearrangement links TRBV29-1 to TRBJ2-1; TRBD2 might be the D (5 bases). The CDR3 DNA reads as TGCAGCGTTGAAGGGCCAGGAGGCTCCTACAATGAGCAGTTCTTC. It yields the protein CSVEGPGGSYNEQFF.